A single sample is the source of the 28 T cell receptor beta chains below, sequenced in a study of CD8+CD57+ T cells in acquired aplastic anemia. The template used for profiling TCR beta VDJ and CDR3 was genomic DNA. TCRdb fed the reads into MiXCR, producing one record per CDR3 protein. The table lists about 200,000 distinct CDR3 sequences, roughly 50% of them singletons. Only patients with CD8+CD57+ cell expansion on flow cytometry were chosen for sequencing. Sequencing was done on a sample of sorted CD4+, CD8+, or CD8+CD57+ T cells (not recorded which) from PBMCs. These receptors all stem from a human donor with aplastic anemia.

The CDR3 nucleotides read TGTGCCACCATGGGGCAGGGGCCCACTGAAGCTTTCTTT. This codes for CATMGQGPTEAFF. The chain combines TRBV15 with TRBJ1-1; D is possibly TRBD1 (6 bases). The CDR3 extends over 13 amino acids. Germline V gene sequence: CDR1 LNHNV, CDR2 YYDKDF (reference sequence). The V end was cut by 7 bases, the J end by 4 bases, with 13 bases between.

This clonotype has at least ten counts. This CDR3 is CASSLSWADNSPLHF. DNA of the CDR3: TGCGCCAGCAGCTTGTCATGGGCTGACAATTCACCCCTCCACTTT. V and J are TRBV5-1 and TRBJ1-6; no clear D. Between the trimmed V and J ends, which lost 1 base and 7 bases, there was a span of 12 bases. Germline V CDR1 and CDR2: SGHRS, YFSETQ. The CDR3 totals 15 residues.

The genes are TRBV5-1 and TRBJ1-5, with 10 bases fitting TRBD1. The germline V gene encodes CDR1 SGHRS and CDR2 YFSETQ. This CDR3 region has 13 residues. Germline trimming cut 4 bases from V and 7 bases from J; bases unmatched to any gene: 2. As DNA, the CDR3 is TGCGCCAGCAGCAGGACAGGGGGGCAGCCCCAGCATTTT. Protein sequence: CASSRTGGQPQHF.

The chain carries TRBV20-1 and TRBJ1-1; D is possibly TRBD1 (6 bases). The ends were cut back, 0 bases at V and 1 base at J, with 9 bases in the middle. Germline V gives CDR1 DFQATT, CDR2 SNEGSKA (reference sequence). CDR3 length equals 14 residues. The CDR3 here is CSARDNRANTEAFF. CDR3 in DNA: TGCAGTGCTAGAGATAACAGGGCGAACACTGAAGCTTTCTTT.

In its sample, this clonotype was seen many times. The chain couples TRBV5-5 to TRBJ1-1, with D possibly TRBD1 on 5 matching bases. The V and J ends lost 2 bases and 3 bases respectively, with 11 bases between them. This CDR3 region has 14 residues. Germline V lookup: CDR1 SGHKS, CDR2 YYEKEE (reference sequence). CDR3 in DNA: TGTGCCAGCAGCTTAACGACAGACCACACTGAAGCTTTCTTT. It encodes CASSLTTDHTEAFF.

With regard to this clonotype: One end of the junction does not line up with germline, which may come from a read error. The CDR3 loop is CASSQGRARGTQCF. CDR3 DNA sequence: TGTGCCAGCAGCCAGGGAAGGGCGCGCGGTACGCAGTGTTTT. This sequence joins TRBV7-6 and TRBJ2-3; D may be TRBD1 (5 bases). The CDR3 consists of 14 residues. The germline gives CDR1 SGHVS, CDR2 FNYEAQ.

As to this clonotype: This clone may be a read error of a much larger clone one base away. The chain is built from TRBV5-1 and TRBJ2-2; possibly TRBD1 or TRBD2 for D (5 bases each). This CDR3 region has 15 residues. Germline V gives CDR1 SGHRS, CDR2 YFSETQ. V shed 2 bases and J shed 2 bases, with 10 bases lying between them. CDR3 region: CASSFRDGNTGELFF. The CDR3 DNA sequence: TGCGCCAGCAGCTTCCGGGACGGAAACACCGGGGAGCTGTTTTTT.

Regarding this clonotype: Because the CDR3's place on the DNA is in doubt, the DNA is left out and the CDR3 is given as listed by TCRdb. The V call is TRBV9, the J call TRBJ2-3; the table's D call, TRBD1, was not checked against the DNA. Counting both end residues, the CDR3 totals 20 amino acids. Germline CDR1 and CDR2: SGDLS and YYNGEE. CDR3: CASSVGETQYFGPGTDTQYF.

The count of this clonotype is one. This rearrangement joins TRBV14 to TRBJ2-7, with D perhaps matching TRBD1 (6 bases). The CDR3 contains 16 residues. Between the trimmed V and J ends, which lost 2 bases and 3 bases, there was a span of 17 bases. The germline CDR1 and CDR2 sequences are SGHDN and FVKESK. The CDR3 is CASSQLTGQRVYEQYF. CDR3 DNA sequence: TGTGCCAGCAGCCAACTGACCGGACAGCGAGTCTACGAGCAGTACTTC.

The chain is built from TRBV19 and TRBJ1-1; no clear D gene. Trimming left V 5 bases short and J 12 bases short, with 13 bases between. The CDR3 runs to 11 residues. In germline, CDR1 is LNHDA, CDR2 SQIVND (reference sequence). CDR3 sequence (DNA): TGTGCCAGTAGTCCCGATACATGGCCTTTCTTT. It encodes CASSPDTWPFF.

This clonotype was recorded at least ten times. The chain couples TRBV28 to TRBJ1-2, with a possible D match to TRBD1 (5 bases). Germline-derived CDR1 and CDR2 are MDHEN and SYDVKM. Trimming took off 5 bases at V and 4 bases at J, with 17 bases between the two ends. The length of the CDR3 is 15 residues. Written as DNA, the CDR3 is TGTGCCAGCAGTCGTACCTCAGGGTCTGGCTATGGCTACACCTTC. Encoded protein: CASSRTSGSGYGYTF.

This clonotype was recorded a few times. This chain uses TRBV9 with TRBJ2-5; 11 bases are a match to TRBD2. Germline values: CDR1 SGDLS, CDR2 YYNGEE. V shed 3 bases, J shed 5 bases, and the junction held 6 bases outside the gene matches. The CDR3 consists of 15 residues. The chain's CDR3 is CASSGTSGGGETQYF. The DNA of the CDR3 is TGTGCCAGCAGCGGCACTAGCGGGGGTGGTGAGACCCAGTACTTC.

This clonotype was seen at least ten times. The chain links TRBV19 to TRBJ2-2, with 8 bases aligning to TRBD2. Germline V gene sequence: CDR1 LNHDA, CDR2 SQIVND (reference sequence). Germline trimming cut 7 bases from V and 3 bases from J; bases unmatched to any gene: 4. The CDR3 extends over 14 amino acids. The CDR3 region is CASTGGGDTGELFF. The CDR3 DNA is TGTGCCAGTACCGGGGGGGGGGACACCGGGGAGCTGTTTTTT.

The chain links TRBV25-1 to TRBJ2-5, with 9 bases aligning to TRBD2. The CDR3 totals 16 residues. Germline CDR1 and CDR2: MGHDK and SYGVNS. Trimming removed 5 bases from V and 5 bases from J; junction bases left unmatched: 12. The chain's CDR3 is CASSPVAGGAHETQYF. DNA for the CDR3: TGTGCCAGCAGTCCCGTGGCGGGGGGGGCGCACGAGACCCAGTACTTC.

This clonotype was seen repeatedly, ten times or more. The V gene is TRBV10-2, the J gene TRBJ1-1; possible D gene TRBD1, 6 bases. The CDR3 is made up of 19 amino acids. In germline, CDR1 is WSHSY, CDR2 SAAADI. Trimming removed 4 bases at V and 4 bases at J, with 28 bases between. For the CDR3, the DNA is TGCGCCAGCAGTGTAAGGAGGGGGAGGGGGGGCCGGTTAGGCACTGAAGCTTTCTTT. Its protein is CASSVRRGRGGRLGTEAFF.

In its sample, this clonotype was seen many times. The V and J genes are TRBV20-1 and TRBJ2-1; 8 bases map to TRBD2. V lost 8 bases, J lost 10 bases, and 13 bases stayed unmatched. Germline V lookup: CDR1 DFQATT, CDR2 SNEGSKA (reference sequence). The CDR3 extends over 13 amino acids. CDR3 DNA sequence: TGCAGTTCCGCGGGGGGTCGCAAAGAAGAGCAGTTCTTC. Translation gives CSSAGGRKEEQFF.

The chain carries TRBV2 and TRBJ1-2, with unresolved D. The CDR3 contains 14 residues. The germline V and J ends were trimmed by 6 bases and 6 bases, with 17 bases remaining between them. The germline CDR1 and CDR2 sequences are SNHLY and FYNNEI. Here the CDR3 DNA reads TGTGCCAGCAGCCCCCGTATATACGCTGATGGCTACACCTTC. Its translation is CASSPRIYADGYTF. The full variable domain, with the rest looked up from reference TRBV2 and TRBJ1-2, is EPEVTQTPSHQVTQMGQEVILRCVPISNHLYFYWYRQILGQKVEFLVSFYNNEISEKSEIFDDQFSVERPDGSNFTLKIRSTKLEDSAMYFCASSPRIYADGYTFGSGTRLTVV.

This clonotype was recorded many times. The J gene is TRBJ2-2, the V gene TRBV7-2, with TRBD2 matching 13 bases. Germline V gene data show CDR1 as SGHTA and CDR2 as FQGNSA. J was trimmed by 7 bases and V by 5 bases; bases with no gene match: 10. CDR3 length equals 17 residues. As DNA, the CDR3 is TGTGCCAGCAGCATAGGGACTAGCGGGGCTTACGACGGGGAGCTGTTTTTT. Its protein product is CASSIGTSGAYDGELFF.

Regarding this clonotype: This may come from a read error, since a much larger clone is one base off. This chain links TRBV7-3 with TRBJ2-5, with TRBD1 identical over 9 bases. The V and J ends lost 5 bases and 4 bases, in that order; junction bases with no gene match: 8. This CDR3 is built from 15 residues. Germline values: CDR1 SGHTA, CDR2 FQGTGA. In DNA, the CDR3 is TGTGCCAGCAGCACAGGGGGCGGACCGATAGAGACCCAGTACTTC. Translated: CASSTGGGPIETQYF.

A remark on this clonotype: The missing conserved phenylalanine or tryptophan at the end of this CDR3 makes a read error likely. The genes are TRBV20-1 and TRBJ2-5; 12 bases agree with TRBD2. V shed 3 bases, J shed 5 bases, and the junction held 13 bases outside the gene matches. Germline CDR1 reads DFQATT; CDR2 reads SNEGSKA (reference sequence). This CDR3 is built from 17 residues. The CDR3 nucleotides read TGCAGTGCTAGGGATCCCCGACTAGCGGGGGAGGGGGAGACCCAGTACCTC. The encoded protein is CSARDPRLAGEGETQYL.

Ten or more counts support this clonotype. This sequence joins TRBV7-3 and TRBJ2-1, with D perhaps matching TRBD2 (5 bases). Per germline, CDR1 SGHTA and CDR2 FQGTGA. The length of the CDR3 is 13 residues. V dropped 5 bases and J dropped 7 bases, with 12 bases sitting between them. The CDR3 nucleotides are TGTGCCAGCAGCCCAATATCGGGGAATGAGCAGTTCTTC. This sequence encodes CASSPISGNEQFF.

The V call is TRBV7-8, the J call TRBJ1-5; D uncertain. Per the germline V gene, CDR1 is SGHVS and CDR2 is FQNEAQ. The ends were cut back, 5 bases at V and 4 bases at J, with 15 bases in the middle. The CDR3 sequence is 15 residues long. The CDR3 reads CASSRGRERNQPQHF. CDR3 nucleotides: TGTGCCAGCAGCCGAGGGCGGGAAAGGAATCAGCCCCAGCATTTT.

This chain connects TRBV20-1 to TRBJ2-3; 7 bases are a match to TRBD2. From germline, CDR1 is DFQATT and CDR2 SNEGSKA (reference sequence). Trimming cost V 1 base and J 4 bases; bases outside gene matches: 8. This CDR3 is built from 15 residues. The CDR3 reads CSARAGGGEADTQYF. For the CDR3, the DNA is TGCAGTGCTAGAGCGGGCGGGGGAGAGGCAGATACGCAGTATTTT.

This clonotype occurred many times. The junction differs from germline at one of its ends, possibly a read error. J is TRBJ2-2 and V is TRBV7-7, with TRBD1 matching 8 bases. The CDR3 runs 17 residues. The germline V gene encodes CDR1 SSHAT and CDR2 FNYEAQ (reference sequence). CDR3 sequence reads: CASSLWTGTGNTGELFF. CDR3 coding DNA: TGTGCTAGCAGCTTATGGACCGGGACAGGGAACACCGGGGAGCTGTTTTTT.

On this clonotype itself: Given a much more abundant clone one base away, this may be a read error. This rearrangement joins TRBV6-4 to TRBJ2-7; D is ambiguous. CDR1 and CDR2 from the germline V gene are MRHNA and SNTAGT. Trimming stripped 5 bases from V and 0 bases from J, with 11 bases between. CDR3 size: 14 residues. CDR3 in amino acids: CASSTTRSSYEQYF. The CDR3 DNA reads as TGTGCCAGCAGTACCACCAGAAGCTCCTACGAGCAGTACTTC.

The chain uses TRBV7-9 and TRBJ1-6; D is possibly TRBD1 (5 bases). The CDR3 runs 14 residues. Trimming shortened V by 4 bases and J by 8 bases, and 12 bases separated the two germline ends. Looked up from germline, CDR1 is SEHNR and CDR2 is FQNEAQ (reference sequence). The CDR3 nucleotides read TGTGCCAGCAGCTGGTTACAGGCGGATTCACCCCTCCACTTT. This encodes CASSWLQADSPLHF.

The V call is TRBV7-2, the J call TRBJ2-7; TRBD2 matches 12 bases. The ends lost 0 bases at V and 3 bases at J; junction bases unmatched: 0. Germline loops: CDR1 SGHTA, CDR2 FQGNSA. This CDR3 spans 15 amino acids. The CDR3 reads CASSLALAGGYEQYF. The DNA for the CDR3 is TGTGCCAGCAGCTTAGCACTAGCGGGGGGCTACGAGCAGTACTTC.

This chain joins TRBV19 and TRBJ1-3; D might be TRBD1 (5 bases). Germline V gene data show CDR1 as LNHDA and CDR2 as SQIVND (reference sequence). The V gene lost 7 bases and the J gene lost 0 bases, with 7 bases spanning the gap. This CDR3 is built from 13 residues. The CDR3, as DNA: TGTGCCAGTAAACAGGTCTCTGGAAACACCATATATTTT. Translating it yields CASKQVSGNTIYF. The full variable domain, its missing parts supplied by reference TRBV19 and TRBJ1-3, is DGGITQSPKYLFRKEGQNVTLSCEQNLNHDAMYWYRQDPGQGLRLIYYSQIVNDFQKGDIAEGYSVSREKKESFPLTVTSAQKNPTAFYLCASKQVSGNTIYFGEGSWLTVV.